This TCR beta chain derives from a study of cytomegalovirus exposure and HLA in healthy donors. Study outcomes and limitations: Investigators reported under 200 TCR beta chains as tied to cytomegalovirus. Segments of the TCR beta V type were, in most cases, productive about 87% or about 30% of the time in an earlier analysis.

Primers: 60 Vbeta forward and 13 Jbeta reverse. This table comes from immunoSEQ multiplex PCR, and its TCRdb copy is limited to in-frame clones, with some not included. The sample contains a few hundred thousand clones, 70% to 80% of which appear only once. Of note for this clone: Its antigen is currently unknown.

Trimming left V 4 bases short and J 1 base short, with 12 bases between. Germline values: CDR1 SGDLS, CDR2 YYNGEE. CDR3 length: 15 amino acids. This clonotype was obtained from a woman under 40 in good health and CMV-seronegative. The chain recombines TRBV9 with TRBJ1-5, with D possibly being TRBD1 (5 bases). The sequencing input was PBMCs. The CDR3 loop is CASSLGTGSNQPQHF. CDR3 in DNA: TGTGCCAGCAGCCTAGGGACGGGGAGCAATCAGCCCCAGCATTTT.